This T cell receptor beta chain was found in a study of blood T cell repertoires in COVID-19. Germline-derived CDR1 and CDR2 are MDHEN and SYDVKM. V was clipped by 4 bases and J by 0 bases, with 9 bases between them. The length of the CDR3 is 14 residues. As handled by the study authors: Amplifying reference gene primers gave estimates of nucleated cell counts. Profiled with immunoSEQ multiplex PCR; TCRdb holds only in-frame clones, not every one. V and J calls and clone size are copied from that table; D and trimming were computed from the DNA. The table has 360,000 or so clones, roughly 86% seen once. There are a few counts of this clone. Allocation to cohorts depended on clinical history reported by the participants. Two negative PCRs, clearance, or symptom resolution had been documented for recovered Cohort 3 donors.

The receptor was derived from a woman in her 30s who had recovered from COVID-19. The chain carries TRBV28 and TRBJ1-1; weak D call: TRBD1 (6 bases). The sample was PBMCs or T cells enriched from blood (not recorded which). CDR3 coding DNA: TGTGCCAGCAGTTCCACAGGGCTGAACACTGAAGCTTTCTTT. Amino acids: CASSSTGLNTEAFF.